The source of this TCR beta chain is a study of blood T cell repertoires in COVID-19. Study-wide context: Acute and convalescent COVID-19 specimens originated in the United States, Italy and Spain.

Sequenced by immunoSEQ multiplex PCR; TCRdb stores in-frame clones only, minus some. There are around 100,000 clones in the sample; 80% to 95% occur only once, and about 1.9% lies in the top ten. Sequenced: peripheral blood. This clonotype was sampled from a man aged 50-59 years with active COVID-19.

CDR3 region: CASSGGGLSQPQHF. The DNA for the CDR3 is TGTGCCAGCAGTGGGGGGGGCTTAAGTCAGCCCCAGCATTTT. The gene calls are TRBV2 and TRBJ1-5; TRBD1 might be the D (6 bases). The CDR3 has 14 amino acids. V lost 4 bases and J lost 6, with 13 bases in between. Looked up from germline, CDR1 is SNHLY and CDR2 is FYNNEI.